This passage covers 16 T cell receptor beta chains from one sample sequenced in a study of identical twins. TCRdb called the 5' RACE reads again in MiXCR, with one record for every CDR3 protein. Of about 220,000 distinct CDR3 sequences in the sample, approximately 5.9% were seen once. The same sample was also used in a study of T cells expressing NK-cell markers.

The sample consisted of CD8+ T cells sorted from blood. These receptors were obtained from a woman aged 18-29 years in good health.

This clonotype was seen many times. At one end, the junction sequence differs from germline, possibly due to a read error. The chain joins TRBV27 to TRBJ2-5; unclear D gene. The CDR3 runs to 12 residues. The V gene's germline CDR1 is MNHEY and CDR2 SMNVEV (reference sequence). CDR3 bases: TGTGCCAGGAGTTGGGTGGAAGAGACCCAGTACTTC. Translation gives CARSWVEETQYF.

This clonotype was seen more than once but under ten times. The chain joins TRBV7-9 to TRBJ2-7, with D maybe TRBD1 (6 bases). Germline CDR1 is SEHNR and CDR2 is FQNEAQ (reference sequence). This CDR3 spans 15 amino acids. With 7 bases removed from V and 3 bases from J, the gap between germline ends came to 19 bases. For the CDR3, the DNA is TGTGCCAGCACATCGACAGGAGACATTGACTACGAGCAGTACTTC. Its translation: CASTSTGDIDYEQYF.

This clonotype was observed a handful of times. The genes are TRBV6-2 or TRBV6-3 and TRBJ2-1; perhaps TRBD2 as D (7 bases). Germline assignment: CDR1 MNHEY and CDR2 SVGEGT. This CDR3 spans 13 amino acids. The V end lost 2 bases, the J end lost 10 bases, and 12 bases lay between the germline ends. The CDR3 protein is CASSYPGGQEQFF. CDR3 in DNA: TGTGCCAGCAGTTACCCCGGGGGGCAGGAGCAGTTCTTC.

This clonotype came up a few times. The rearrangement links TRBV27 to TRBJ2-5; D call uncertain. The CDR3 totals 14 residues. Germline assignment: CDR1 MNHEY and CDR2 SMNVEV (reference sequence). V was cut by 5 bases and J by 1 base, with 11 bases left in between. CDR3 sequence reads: CASSPIGGQETQYF. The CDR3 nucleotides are TGTGCCAGCAGTCCCATTGGCGGCCAAGAGACCCAGTACTTC.

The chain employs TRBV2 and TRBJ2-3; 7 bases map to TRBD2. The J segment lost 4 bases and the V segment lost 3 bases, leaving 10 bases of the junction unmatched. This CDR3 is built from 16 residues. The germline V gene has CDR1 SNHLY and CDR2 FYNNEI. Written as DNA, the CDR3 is TGTGCCAGCAGTGACACTTCGACTAGCAGATCAGATACGCAGTATTTT. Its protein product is CASSDTSTSRSDTQYF.

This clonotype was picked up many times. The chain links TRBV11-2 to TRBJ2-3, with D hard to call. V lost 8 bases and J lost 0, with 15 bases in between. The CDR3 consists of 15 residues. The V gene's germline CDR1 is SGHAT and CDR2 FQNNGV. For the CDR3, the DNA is TGTGCCAGCTCAGACCCAGCGAAAAGCACAGATACGCAGTATTTT. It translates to CASSDPAKSTDTQYF. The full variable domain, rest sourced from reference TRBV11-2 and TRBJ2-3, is EAGVAQSPRYKIIEKRQSVAFWCNPISGHATLYWYQQILGQGPKLLIQFQNNGVVDDSQLPKDRFSAERLKGVDSTLKIQPAKLEDSAVYLCASSDPAKSTDTQYFGPGTRLTVL.

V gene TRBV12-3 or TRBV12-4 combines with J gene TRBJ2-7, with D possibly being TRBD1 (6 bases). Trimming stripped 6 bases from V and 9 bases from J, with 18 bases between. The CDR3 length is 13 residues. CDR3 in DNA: TGTGCCAGCAGCCAAGGACAGTTGAGTGGGCAGTACTTC. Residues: CASSQGQLSGQYF.

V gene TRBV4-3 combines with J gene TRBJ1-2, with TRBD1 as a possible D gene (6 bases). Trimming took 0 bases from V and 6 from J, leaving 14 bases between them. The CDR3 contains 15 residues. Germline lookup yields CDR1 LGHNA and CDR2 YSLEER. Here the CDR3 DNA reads TGCGCCAGCAGCCAAGATCCGGCGCCAGGGGATGGCTACACCTTC. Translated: CASSQDPAPGDGYTF.

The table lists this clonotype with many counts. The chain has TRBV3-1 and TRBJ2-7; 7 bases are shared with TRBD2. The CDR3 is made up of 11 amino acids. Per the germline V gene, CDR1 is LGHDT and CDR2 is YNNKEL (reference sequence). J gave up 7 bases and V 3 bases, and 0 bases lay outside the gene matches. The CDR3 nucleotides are TGTGCCAGCAGCCAGGGGGGGGAGCAGTACTTC. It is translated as CASSQGGEQYF.

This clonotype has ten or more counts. In DNA form, the CDR3 reads TGTGCCAGCAGTCTGGGGTCCAAGCCCCAGCATTTT. Protein sequence: CASSLGSKPQHF. The chain joins TRBV12-3 or TRBV12-4 to TRBJ1-5; D unclear. V gave up 5 bases and J gave up 8 bases, with 10 bases separating them. The CDR3 totals 12 residues.

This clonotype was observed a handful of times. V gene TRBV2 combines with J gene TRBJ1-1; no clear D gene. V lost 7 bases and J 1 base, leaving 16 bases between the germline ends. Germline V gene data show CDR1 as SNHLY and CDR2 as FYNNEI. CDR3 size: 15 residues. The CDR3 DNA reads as TGTGCCAGCAAAGTGGGGTCCTCCACGAACACTGAAGCTTTCTTT. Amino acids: CASKVGSSTNTEAFF.

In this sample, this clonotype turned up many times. Here the CDR3 DNA reads TGTGCCAGCAGCGCCCTGGGCGGGGGATCTGCAGATACGCAGTATTTT. Its translation is CASSALGGGSADTQYF. The rearrangement links TRBV9 to TRBJ2-3, with 7 bases identical to TRBD2. V shed 3 bases, J shed 4 bases, and the junction held 11 bases outside the gene matches. The germline V gene has CDR1 SGDLS and CDR2 YYNGEE. The CDR3 contains 16 residues.

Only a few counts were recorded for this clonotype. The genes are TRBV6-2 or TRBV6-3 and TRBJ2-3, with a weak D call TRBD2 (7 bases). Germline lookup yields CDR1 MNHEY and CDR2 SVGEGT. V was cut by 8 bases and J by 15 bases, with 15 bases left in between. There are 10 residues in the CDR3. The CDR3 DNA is TGTGCCAGCGGAACCCCGGGGGGCTATTTT. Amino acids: CASGTPGGYF.

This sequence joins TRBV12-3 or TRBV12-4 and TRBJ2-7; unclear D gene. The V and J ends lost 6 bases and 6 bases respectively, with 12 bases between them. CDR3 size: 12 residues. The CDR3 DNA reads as TGTGCCAGCAGCCTCACGGGCCCCGAGCAGTACTTC. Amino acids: CASSLTGPEQYF.

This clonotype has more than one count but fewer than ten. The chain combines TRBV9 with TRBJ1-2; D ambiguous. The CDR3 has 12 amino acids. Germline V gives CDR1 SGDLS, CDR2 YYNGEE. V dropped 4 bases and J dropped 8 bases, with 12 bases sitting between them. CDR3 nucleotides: TGTGCCAGCAGCACGCGGGCGTTGGGCTACACCTTC. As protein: CASSTRALGYTF. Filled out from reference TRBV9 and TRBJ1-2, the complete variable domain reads DSGVTQTPKHLITATGQRVTLRCSPRSGDLSVYWYQQSLDQGLQFLIQYYNGEERAKGNILERFSAQQFPDLHSELNLSSLELGDSALYFCASSTRALGYTFGSGTRLTVV.

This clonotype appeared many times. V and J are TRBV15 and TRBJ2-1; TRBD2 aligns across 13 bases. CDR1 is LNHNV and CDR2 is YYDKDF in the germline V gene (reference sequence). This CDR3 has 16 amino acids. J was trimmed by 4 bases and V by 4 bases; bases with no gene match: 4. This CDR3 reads CATSIGLAGVYNEQFF. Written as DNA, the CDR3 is TGTGCCACCAGCATTGGACTAGCGGGGGTATACAATGAGCAGTTCTTC. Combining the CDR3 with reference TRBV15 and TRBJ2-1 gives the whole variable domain DAMVIQNPRYQVTQFGKPVTLSCSQTLNHNVMYWYQQKSSQAPKLLFHYYDKDFNNEADTPDNFQSRRPNTSFCFLDIRSPGLGDTAMYLCATSIGLAGVYNEQFFGPGTRLTVL.